This T cell receptor beta chain was observed in a study of cytomegalovirus exposure and HLA in healthy donors. With 60 Vbeta and 13 Jbeta primers, the PCR was carried out. Produced via immunoSEQ multiplex PCR; TCRdb's table is partial and in-frame only. This sample has approximately 200,000 clones, with approximately 79% found just once. V lost 0 bases and J lost 0, with 7 bases in between. This CDR3 has 15 residues. Germline CDR1 and CDR2: SGHRS and YFSETQ. The sequencing input was PBMCs. The chain employs TRBV5-1 and TRBJ1-5, with D uncertain. This receptor was identified in a girl aged 10-17 years in good health and CMV-seropositive. The CDR3 DNA sequence: TGCGCCAGCAGCTTGGCGGGGTATAGCAATCAGCCCCAGCATTTT. Protein sequence: CASSLAGYSNQPQHF.